The T cell receptor beta chain under discussion was sequenced for a study of human T cells and chemical hapten exposure. MiXCR was run by TCRdb on the RACE reads, yielding one entry per CDR3 protein. The sample records around 99,000 distinct CDR3 sequences, 9.5% to 12% being singletons. This clonotype was observed at least ten times. The V and J ends lost 4 bases and 5 bases respectively, with 10 bases between them. There are 13 residues in the CDR3. Per germline, CDR1 SGHRS and CDR2 YFSETQ. The time point here: patch test 2, 6 weeks after DPC sensitization. Treatment described: therapeutic diphenylcyclopropenone sensitization with weekly scalp DPC.

Sequences were derived from whole blood, sampled in connection with sensitization to the hapten diphenylcyclopropenone (DPC). The clonotype was recovered from a man aged 40-49 years with alopecia areata. Some clones in this sample may be carry-over from other donors' samples. The gene calls are TRBV5-1 and TRBJ2-1; D possibly corresponds to TRBD2 (5 bases). The CDR3 here is CASSRSGNNEQFF. In nucleotides, the CDR3 is TGCGCCAGCAGCAGGTCGGGGAACAATGAGCAGTTCTTC.